Presented here are 32 T cell receptor beta chains from one specimen sequenced in a study of OX40 agonist ivuxolimab in advanced cancers. Profiled with immunoSEQ multiplex PCR; TCRdb holds only in-frame clones, not every one. Here the sample spans 35,000 to 40,000 clones, 80% to 85% being singletons. The starting material was CD4+ or CD8+ T cells sorted from blood, obtained in a trial of the OX40 agonist ivuxolimab. These receptors all come from an adult with an advanced solid tumor such as melanoma, head and neck, liver or kidney cancer.

J is TRBJ2-2 and V is TRBV5-4; the D is unclear. CDR1 and CDR2 (germline): SGHNT, YYREEE (reference sequence). V was clipped by 4 bases and J by 7 bases, with 11 bases between them. The CDR3 loop spans 13 amino acids. The CDR3 sequence: CASSDNGDGELFF. The CDR3 DNA sequence: TGTGCCAGCAGCGACAATGGGGACGGGGAGCTGTTTTTT.

V usage is TRBV28 and J usage is TRBJ2-7; D is unresolved. The CDR3 extends over 16 amino acids. The V and J ends lost 1 base and 6 bases respectively, with 19 bases between them. Germline V gives CDR1 MDHEN, CDR2 SYDVKM. The CDR3 nucleotides read TGTGCCAGCAGTTTATCGTTTATTGTTCCCGGCCGCGAGCAGTACTTC. This sequence encodes CASSLSFIVPGREQYF.

The J gene is TRBJ1-4, the V gene TRBV6-5; 8 nucleotides align to TRBD1. Looked up from germline, CDR1 is MNHEY and CDR2 is SVGAGI. The CDR3 has 15 amino acids. Unmatched junction bases numbered 6, after V lost 6 bases and J lost 3 bases. DNA of the CDR3: TGTGCCAGCAGCCGGGACAGGTCCGCTAATGAAAAACTGTTTTTT. As protein: CASSRDRSANEKLFF.

This sequence joins TRBV4-1 and TRBJ2-7, with D perhaps matching TRBD2 (6 bases). The CDR3 has 13 residues. Germline V CDR1 and CDR2: MGHRA, YSYEKL. V was clipped by 4 bases and J by 1 base, with 8 bases between them. The CDR3 here is CASSRAGSYEQYF. CDR3 nucleotide sequence: TGCGCCAGCAGCCGGGCGGGATCCTACGAGCAGTACTTC.

Here the CDR3 reads CASSTATGGSYEQYF. CDR3 nucleotides: TGCGCCAGCAGCACGGCCACAGGGGGTTCTTACGAGCAGTACTTC. V gene TRBV4-1 combines with J gene TRBJ2-7; 8 nucleotides match TRBD1. The CDR3 consists of 15 residues. Germline V CDR1 and CDR2: MGHRA, YSYEKL. V shed 5 bases, J shed 4 bases, and the junction held 10 bases outside the gene matches.

The V call is TRBV4-2, the J call TRBJ1-3; D is uncertain. The V and J ends lost 5 bases and 3 bases respectively, with 17 bases between them. This CDR3 is 16 amino acids long. Germline V lookup: CDR1 LGHNA, CDR2 YNFKEQ. CDR3 nucleotides: TGTGCCAGCAGCTTGGAAGCGGGGTTAGGTGGAAACACCATATATTTT. Translated, it gives CASSLEAGLGGNTIYF.

This clone was observed a single time. The chain recombines TRBV29-1 with TRBJ2-1, with D perhaps TRBD1 or TRBD2 (5 bases each). The CDR3 extends over 13 amino acids. Looked up from germline, CDR1 is SQVTM and CDR2 is ANQGSEA. With 7 bases removed from V and 8 bases from J, the gap between germline ends came to 18 bases. The CDR3 sequence: CSAQPGRRDEQFF. In DNA, the CDR3 is TGCAGCGCGCAGCCGGGGCGGCGGGATGAGCAGTTCTTC.

The chain carries TRBV15 and TRBJ2-1; 16 nucleotides align to TRBD2. This CDR3 is built from 19 residues. V lost 3 bases to trimming and J lost 4 bases; unmatched junction nucleotides: 9. CDR1 and CDR2 (germline): LNHNV, YYDKDF (reference sequence). CDR3 sequence (DNA): TGTGCCACCAGCAGCCCGGGACTAGCGGGAGGGCCAGGATACAATGAGCAGTTCTTC. Its protein product is CATSSPGLAGGPGYNEQFF.

J is TRBJ2-7 and V is TRBV18; no definite D call. The germline V and J ends were trimmed by 5 bases and 10 bases, with 18 bases remaining between them. CDR1 KGHSH and CDR2 LQKENI come from the germline V gene. The CDR3 totals 13 residues. The CDR3 region is CASSTKTMSEQYF. CDR3 sequence (DNA): TGTGCCAGCTCAACTAAGACCATGAGCGAACAGTACTTC.

This clone was counted a few times. The chain joins TRBV28 to TRBJ1-1; possible D gene TRBD1, 5 bases. Germline loops: CDR1 MDHEN, CDR2 SYDVKM. V lost 5 bases and J 8 bases, leaving 15 bases between the germline ends. The CDR3 runs to 13 residues. The DNA of the CDR3 is TGTGCCAGCAGTCGGGACGCAAGGGCCGAAGCTTTCTTT. This encodes CASSRDARAEAFF.

The CDR3: CASRQTSNQPQHF. The CDR3 region has the DNA TGTGCCAGCAGACAAACTAGCAATCAGCCCCAGCATTTT. V is TRBV6-5 and J is TRBJ1-5; D is unclear. CDR1 MNHEY and CDR2 SVGAGI come from the germline V gene. Trimming cost V 6 bases and J 0 bases, with 6 bases left between them. This CDR3 has 13 residues.

The chain employs TRBV11-2 and TRBJ2-7, with D possibly being TRBD1 or TRBD2 (6 bases each). This CDR3 is 16 amino acids long. Germline CDR1 is SGHAT and CDR2 is FQNNGV. Between the trimmed V and J ends, which lost 5 bases and 7 bases, there was a span of 24 bases. As DNA, the CDR3 is TGTGCCAGCAGCCATCTCCAGGGGCGGGGACCCTCAGAGCAGTACTTC. This encodes CASSHLQGRGPSEQYF.

This clone appeared once. The chain joins TRBV5-1 to TRBJ2-7, with 8 bases aligning to TRBD1. V shed 3 bases, J shed 10 bases, and the junction held 12 bases outside the gene matches. The CDR3 is 14 residues long. Germline CDR1 reads SGHRS; CDR2 reads YFSETQ. DNA of the CDR3: TGCGCCAGCAGCTCCATGGACAGGGTAGGGAGCCAGTACTTC. Translation gives CASSSMDRVGSQYF.

As for this clone: This same CDR3 is encoded by further DNA sequences in the sample. The chain combines TRBV4-1 with TRBJ2-1, with 10 bases that match TRBD2. The germline V gene has CDR1 MGHRA and CDR2 YSYEKL. V lost 4 bases and J lost 6; bases outside the gene matches: 0. The CDR3 spans 13 residues. The CDR3 coding sequence is TGCGCCAGCAGCCTAGCGGGGGGCAATGAGCAGTTCTTC. It specifies CASSLAGGNEQFF.

This chain connects TRBV6-1 to TRBJ2-1, with 8 bases lining up with TRBD1. The germline V gene has CDR1 MNHNS and CDR2 SASEGT. V shed 4 bases and J 6 bases; nucleotides not matched to a gene: 8. The CDR3 is made up of 15 amino acids. The CDR3 sequence: CASSVGTGLANEQFF. CDR3 sequence (DNA): TGTGCCAGCAGTGTGGGGACAGGTCTTGCCAATGAGCAGTTCTTC.

The chain links TRBV19 to TRBJ1-1; TRBD1 matches at 9 bases. Germline values: CDR1 LNHDA, CDR2 SQIVND (reference sequence). The CDR3 has 13 amino acids. Trimming at V came to 7 bases and at J to 5 bases, leaving 5 bases not matched to a gene. The CDR3 DNA follows: TGTGCCAGTACGTACAGGGGGCTAACTGAAGCTTTCTTT. It translates to CASTYRGLTEAFF.

The chain is built from TRBV7-2 and TRBJ1-5, with a tentative D call TRBD1 (5 bases). The CDR3 contains 15 residues. Germline-derived CDR1 and CDR2 are SGHTA and FQGNSA. V was trimmed by 2 bases and J by 7 bases, leaving 15 bases between them. Written as DNA, the CDR3 is TGTGCCAGCAGCTTACAGGGTAGTCAATTGCAGCCCCAGCATTTT. Translation: CASSLQGSQLQPQHF.

The chain joins TRBV5-6 to TRBJ2-7, with 10 bases lining up with TRBD1. The J segment lost 1 base and the V segment lost 0 bases, leaving 4 bases of the junction unmatched. There are 16 residues in the CDR3. Germline V gene lookup returns CDR1 SGHDT and CDR2 YYEEEE. CDR3 sequence (DNA): TGTGCCAGCAGCTTGGTTCCGGGACAGGGGTCCTACGAGCAGTACTTC. Translation gives CASSLVPGQGSYEQYF.

V and J are TRBV6-6 and TRBJ1-5; no clear D gene. The germline V gene has CDR1 MNHNY and CDR2 SVGAGI (reference sequence). Trimming shortened V by 0 bases and J by 5 bases, and 5 bases separated the two germline ends. This CDR3 is 13 amino acids long. CDR3 bases: TGTGCCAGCAGTTACTCCCCTCATCAGCCCCAGCATTTT. Translating gives CASSYSPHQPQHF.

The chain has TRBV11-2 and TRBJ2-5; 10 positions match TRBD2. The J call is doubtful: the DNA matches TRBJ2-7 better. The CDR3 spans 14 residues. From germline, CDR1 is SGHAT and CDR2 FQNNGV. The CDR3 here is CASRQGLAAYEQYF. The CDR3 DNA reads TGTGCCAGCAGACAAGGACTAGCGGCCTACGAGCAGTACTTC.

The genes are TRBV28 and TRBJ1-5, with 7 positions matching TRBD1. From germline, CDR1 is MDHEN and CDR2 SYDVKM. The CDR3 length is 14 residues. J gave up 1 base and V 4 bases, and 1 base lay outside the gene matches. CDR3 DNA: TGTGCCAGCAGTTCAGGGGGGAGCAATCAGCCCCAGCATTTT. Translating it yields CASSSGGSNQPQHF.

This clone turned up a few times. The chain couples TRBV11-3 to TRBJ2-1, with 10 bases fitting TRBD2. V lost 5 bases and J lost 10; bases outside the gene matches: 14. The V gene's germline CDR1 is SGHNT and CDR2 YENEEA. The CDR3 is 16 residues long. The chain's CDR3 is CASSPRLAGQQVEQFF. CDR3 nucleotides: TGTGCCAGCAGCCCCAGACTAGCGGGCCAACAGGTGGAGCAGTTCTTC.

The chain has TRBV5-1 and TRBJ2-7, with 9 bases that match TRBD2. Germline CDR1 and CDR2: SGHRS and YFSETQ. The junction had 6 bases not matched to a gene; V was cut back by 3 bases and J by 2 bases. The CDR3 is 15 residues long. CDR3 DNA sequence: TGCGCCAGCAGCTCGAGCGGGGGGATTCCCTACGAGCAGTACTTC. It specifies CASSSSGGIPYEQYF.

V and J are TRBV6-1 and TRBJ1-2; TRBD1 matches at 7 bases. Germline V gives CDR1 MNHNS, CDR2 SASEGT. V shed 7 bases and J 4 bases; nucleotides not matched to a gene: 6. The CDR3 has 13 amino acids. The CDR3, as DNA: TGTGCCAGCAACCTCGGACAGGTCTATGGCTACACCTTC. Protein sequence: CASNLGQVYGYTF.

The chain combines TRBV5-5 with TRBJ2-1, with 9 positions matching TRBD1. Looked up from germline, CDR1 is SGHKS and CDR2 is YYEKEE (reference sequence). The trim removed 6 bases at V and 8 bases at J, leaving 9 bases unmatched. The CDR3 sequence is 14 residues long. The CDR3 DNA is TGTGCCAGCATCTTTGGACAGGGGAATGATGAGCAGTTCTTC. Its translation: CASIFGQGNDEQFF.

In DNA form, the CDR3 reads TGTGCCAGCAGTTTGATCGGGGCCGGAAACACCATATATTTT. Its protein product is CASSLIGAGNTIYF. The gene calls are TRBV28 and TRBJ1-3; the D gene is possibly TRBD1 (5 bases). V was trimmed by 3 bases and J by 4 bases, leaving 10 bases between them. CDR1 and CDR2 from the germline V gene are MDHEN and SYDVKM. CDR3 length: 14 amino acids.

V usage is TRBV6-5 and J usage is TRBJ2-5; D is unclear. From germline, CDR1 is MNHEY and CDR2 SVGAGI. The V and J ends lost 0 bases and 14 bases respectively, with 13 bases between them. The CDR3 runs 12 residues. CDR3 sequence: CASSYSRGPNYF. DNA of the CDR3: TGTGCCAGCAGTTACTCGAGAGGTCCCAACTACTTC.

V is TRBV19 and J is TRBJ2-3, with TRBD1 identical over 7 bases. The CDR3 loop spans 14 amino acids. The ends lost 4 bases at V and 4 bases at J; junction bases unmatched: 5. Germline V gene sequence: CDR1 LNHDA, CDR2 SQIVND (reference sequence). For the CDR3, the DNA is TGTGCCAGTAGTAAGGGGACAGCTCCAGATACGCAGTATTTT. Its translation: CASSKGTAPDTQYF.

The chain couples TRBV6-6 to TRBJ1-2, with D perhaps TRBD1 (5 bases). CDR1 is MNHNY, CDR2 SVGAGI, per germline (reference sequence). The CDR3 contains 13 residues. Trimming stripped 2 bases from V and 2 bases from J, with 6 bases between. CDR3 DNA sequence: TGTGCCAGCAGTTACGACAGAAACTATGGCTACACCTTC. It encodes CASSYDRNYGYTF.

V and J are TRBV5-1 and TRBJ2-4, with D perhaps TRBD1 (5 bases). Germline V gives CDR1 SGHRS, CDR2 YFSETQ. V was clipped by 6 bases and J by 1 base, with 11 bases between them. The CDR3 has 14 amino acids. CDR3 coding DNA: TGCGCCAGCACCTCTGCAGGGGCCAAAAACATTCAGTACTTC. The encoded protein is CASTSAGAKNIQYF.

This clone occurred a few times. The rearrangement links TRBV4-2 to TRBJ1-3; no reliable D call. The germline V gene encodes CDR1 LGHNA and CDR2 YNFKEQ. The CDR3 sequence is 16 residues long. Trimming pared 0 bases from V and 0 bases from J, leaving 9 bases between. The DNA for the CDR3 is TGTGCCAGCAGCCAAGACCGGCGGAGCTCTGGAAACACCATATATTTT. It specifies CASSQDRRSSGNTIYF.

V and J are TRBV7-9 and TRBJ2-1; perhaps TRBD2 as D (6 bases). Trimming pared 8 bases from V and 4 bases from J, leaving 15 bases between. This CDR3 spans 14 amino acids. CDR1 is SEHNR and CDR2 is FQNEAQ in the germline V gene (reference sequence). The CDR3 loop reads CASLEAGPYNEQFF. The CDR3 coding sequence is TGTGCCAGCCTAGAGGCGGGACCTTACAATGAGCAGTTCTTC.